One and the same sample provided the 24 T cell receptor beta chains below, sequenced in a study of blood T cell repertoires in COVID-19. This table comes from immunoSEQ multiplex PCR, and its TCRdb copy is limited to in-frame clones, with some not included. The data show about 210,000 clones, 80% to 90% seen once. Material for sequencing was PBMCs or T cells enriched from blood (not recorded which). All receptors come from a man aged 40-49 years who had recovered from COVID-19.

The chain links TRBV7-9 to TRBJ1-4; 7 positions match TRBD1. J lost 4 bases, V lost 3 bases, and 5 bases had no gene match. The length of the CDR3 is 15 residues. Germline CDR1 reads SEHNR; CDR2 reads FQNEAQ (reference sequence). CDR3 in amino acids: CASSFADRSNEKLFF. CDR3 in DNA: TGTGCCAGCAGCTTCGCGGACAGGAGTAATGAAAAACTGTTTTTT.

The chain joins TRBV30 to TRBJ1-4; tentative D call: TRBD1 (5 bases). The V end lost 0 bases, the J end lost 5 bases, and 7 bases lay between the germline ends. Germline values: CDR1 GTSNPN, CDR2 SVGIG (reference sequence). This CDR3 has 13 residues. CDR3 bases: TGTGCCTGGAGTGTCCGACAGAATGAAAAACTGTTTTTT. Amino acid sequence: CAWSVRQNEKLFF.

CDR3 amino acids: CASSSLAGSSYEQYF. CDR3 nucleotide sequence: TGTGCCAGCAGCTCTCTAGCGGGGAGCTCCTACGAGCAGTACTTC. The genes are TRBV5-6 and TRBJ2-7; 9 positions match TRBD2. This CDR3 spans 15 amino acids. Per the germline V gene, CDR1 is SGHDT and CDR2 is YYEEEE. V dropped 3 bases and J dropped 0; count of bases not matched to a gene: 4.

V and J are TRBV15 and TRBJ2-7; 9 nucleotides align to TRBD1. CDR1 and CDR2 from the germline V gene are LNHNV and YYDKDF (reference sequence). Losses at the gene ends were 1 base for V and 1 base for J; bases not matched to a gene: 5. This CDR3 is 16 amino acids long. CDR3 residues: CATSRALGQGSYEQYF. The CDR3 nucleotides read TGTGCCACCAGCAGAGCCCTGGGACAGGGATCCTACGAGCAGTACTTC.

The genes are TRBV28 and TRBJ1-1; a possible D gene is TRBD1 (6 bases). Germline lookup yields CDR1 MDHEN and CDR2 SYDVKM. This CDR3 contains 15 residues. V lost 4 bases and J 0 bases, leaving 12 bases between the germline ends. The CDR3 reads CASSYYRALNTEAFF. The CDR3 DNA sequence: TGTGCCAGCAGTTATTACAGGGCGTTGAACACTGAAGCTTTCTTT.

The chain couples TRBV9 to TRBJ1-3, with 9 positions matching TRBD1. Germline-derived CDR1 and CDR2 are SGDLS and YYNGEE. V shed 3 bases, J shed 7 bases, and the junction held 5 bases outside the gene matches. This CDR3 has 14 amino acids. The DNA for the CDR3 is TGTGCCAGCAGCGCCGGGACAGGGTGGAACACCATATATTTT. Translated: CASSAGTGWNTIYF.

By frequency in the sample, this clone is medium-sized. V and J are TRBV12-3 or TRBV12-4 and TRBJ1-5; 8 bases map to TRBD1. The CDR3 loop spans 13 amino acids. V shed 7 bases, J shed 7 bases, and the junction held 6 bases outside the gene matches. The CDR3 here is CASKAGGPQPQHF. The CDR3, as DNA: TGTGCCAGCAAAGCAGGGGGCCCGCAGCCCCAGCATTTT.

The chain carries TRBV15 and TRBJ2-3, with 10 bases that match TRBD2. This CDR3 is built from 15 residues. Germline V gene sequence: CDR1 LNHNV, CDR2 YYDKDF (reference sequence). With 2 bases clipped from V and 1 base from J, the junction kept 0 bases outside the gene matches. DNA for the CDR3: TGTGCCACCAGCAGACTAGCGGGGGGCACAGATACGCAGTATTTT. It is translated as CATSRLAGGTDTQYF.

This chain links TRBV7-2 with TRBJ1-2, with 7 positions matching TRBD1. The CDR3 extends over 14 amino acids. The J segment lost 6 bases and the V segment lost 4 bases, leaving 8 bases of the junction unmatched. CDR1 is SGHTA, CDR2 FQGNSA, per germline. CDR3 in DNA: TGTGCCAGCAGCTACTACCGGGACAGTCATGGCTACACCTTC. It is translated as CASSYYRDSHGYTF.

CDR3 in amino acids: CASRGVGRGNQPQHF. CDR3 bases: TGTGCCAGCAGGGGGGTTGGGAGGGGCAATCAGCCCCAGCATTTT. The chain uses TRBV2 and TRBJ1-5; tentative D call: TRBD1 (5 bases). CDR3 length equals 15 residues. Trimming stripped 6 bases from V and 2 bases from J, with 14 bases between. Germline V gene data show CDR1 as SNHLY and CDR2 as FYNNEI.

The genes are TRBV19 and TRBJ1-3, with D uncertain. V was trimmed by 5 bases and J by 1 base, leaving 6 bases between them. Germline V lookup: CDR1 LNHDA, CDR2 SQIVND (reference sequence). This CDR3 comprises 13 residues. This CDR3 reads CASSRLSGNTIYF. The CDR3 bases are TGTGCCAGTAGTCGGTTATCTGGAAACACCATATATTTT.

This rearrangement joins TRBV23-1 to TRBJ1-5; no firm D call. TRBV23-1 is sorted into the ORF group, with uncertain function. This CDR3 contains 19 residues. Between the trimmed V and J ends, which lost 0 bases and 0 bases, there was a span of 18 bases. CDR3 in amino acids: CASSQSESQENLSNQPQHF. The CDR3 DNA reads TGCGCCAGCAGTCAATCTGAAAGCCAGGAAAACCTTAGCAATCAGCCCCAGCATTTT.

This chain connects TRBV11-3 to TRBJ2-1; 12 nucleotides align to TRBD1. The CDR3 has 15 amino acids. In germline, CDR1 is SGHNT, CDR2 YENEEA. The V gene end was trimmed by 4 bases and the J gene end by 9 bases; junction bases not matched to a gene: 7. CDR3 in DNA: TGTGCCAGCAGCTCCTCCGGGACAGGGGGCGGTGAGCAGTTCTTC. It yields the protein CASSSSGTGGGEQFF.

This clone occurred a few times. The rearrangement links TRBV19 to TRBJ2-7, with TRBD1 matching over 7 bases. The CDR3 sequence is 13 residues long. The V gene's germline CDR1 is LNHDA and CDR2 SQIVND (reference sequence). V dropped 3 bases and J dropped 5; count of bases not matched to a gene: 4. The CDR3 coding sequence is TGTGCCAGTAGTATGACAGGGCTCAACGAGCAGTACTTC. This translates into CASSMTGLNEQYF.

The chain carries TRBV19 and TRBJ1-2; 10 bases match TRBD1. Trimming took 7 bases from V and 7 from J; bases not matched to a gene: 9. CDR3 size: 14 residues. Germline values: CDR1 LNHDA, CDR2 SQIVND (reference sequence). CDR3 residues: CASTPGTGVFGYTF. The CDR3 coding sequence is TGTGCCAGTACCCCCGGGACAGGGGTTTTTGGCTACACCTTC.

This sequence joins TRBV7-9 and TRBJ1-2, with 7 nucleotides matching TRBD1. Per the germline V gene, CDR1 is SEHNR and CDR2 is FQNEAQ (reference sequence). The V and J ends lost 3 bases and 7 bases, in that order; junction bases with no gene match: 14. The CDR3 runs to 16 residues. The CDR3 sequence: CASSLPSSAGGFGYTF. CDR3 DNA sequence: TGTGCCAGCAGCTTGCCCTCCTCGGCAGGGGGTTTTGGCTACACCTTC. Complete variable domain (other parts from reference TRBV7-9 and TRBJ1-2): DTGVSQNPRHKITKRGQNVTFRCDPISEHNRLYWYRQTLGQGPEFLTYFQNEAQLEKSRLLSDRFSAERPKGSFSTLEIQRTEQGDSAMYLCASSLPSSAGGFGYTFGSGTRLTVV.

A few counts support this clone. V is TRBV6-4 and J is TRBJ2-1; 7 bases line up with TRBD2. This CDR3 is built from 13 residues. Per germline, CDR1 MRHNA and CDR2 SNTAGT. V was pared by 4 bases and J by 9 bases, with 6 bases of the junction left unmatched. CDR3 sequence reads: CASSVGSGFEQFF. The DNA of the CDR3 is TGTGCCAGCAGTGTAGGTAGCGGGTTTGAGCAGTTCTTC.

The chain couples TRBV18 to TRBJ2-1; D is unresolved. The length of the CDR3 is 13 residues. Germline V lookup: CDR1 KGHSH, CDR2 LQKENI. The V gene lost 0 bases and the J gene lost 6 bases, with 6 bases spanning the gap. The CDR3 sequence is CASSPPPGNEQFF. DNA for the CDR3: TGTGCCAGCTCACCACCGCCGGGCAATGAGCAGTTCTTC.

The chain recombines TRBV29-1 with TRBJ1-1, with 8 bases matching TRBD1. Germline CDR1 and CDR2: SQVTM and ANQGSEA. J was trimmed by 11 bases and V by 3 bases; bases with no gene match: 14. This CDR3 is 14 amino acids long. CDR3 bases: TGCAGCGTTGACGACGACAGGGGTTTTAGTGGGGCTTTCTTT. It codes for CSVDDDRGFSGAFF. Drawing the rest from reference TRBV29-1 and TRBJ1-1, the complete variable domain is SAVISQKPSRDICQRGTSLTIQCQVDSQVTMMFWYRQQPGQSLTLIATANQGSEATYESGFVIDKFPISRPNLTFSTLTVSNMSPEDSSIYLCSVDDDRGFSGAFFGQGTRLTVV.

This rearrangement joins TRBV28 to TRBJ1-2; 9 nucleotides agree with TRBD1. V trimming: 7 bases; J trimming: 5 bases; junction bases outside the gene matches: 2. Germline-derived CDR1 and CDR2 are MDHEN and SYDVKM. The CDR3 loop spans 12 amino acids. The CDR3 coding sequence is TGTGCCAGCATGGGACAGGGTTATGGCTACACCTTC. This encodes CASMGQGYGYTF.

The genes are TRBV18 and TRBJ1-2; D is perhaps TRBD1 (6 bases). CDR1 is KGHSH, CDR2 LQKENI, per germline. With 4 bases removed from V and 4 bases from J, the gap between germline ends came to 16 bases. The CDR3 covers 15 residues. The CDR3 region is CASSLQQGGGYGYTF. The CDR3 region has the DNA TGTGCCAGCTCACTTCAACAGGGCGGAGGCTATGGCTACACCTTC.

The V call is TRBV18, the J call TRBJ2-3; D call uncertain. The V end was cut by 6 bases, the J end by 2 bases, with 6 bases between. Per the germline V gene, CDR1 is KGHSH and CDR2 is LQKENI. The CDR3 has 12 amino acids. The CDR3 region is CASSRYTDTQYF. The DNA for the CDR3 is TGTGCCAGCTCTCGTTACACAGATACGCAGTATTTT.

J is TRBJ1-1 and V is TRBV7-9; TRBD1 might be the D (6 bases). The CDR3 length is 15 residues. Trimming pared 6 bases from V and 8 bases from J, leaving 22 bases between. Germline V gene data show CDR1 as SEHNR and CDR2 as FQNEAQ (reference sequence). The CDR3 nucleotides read TGTGCCAGCAGTGCGGCAGGGGTGGACCCCAAAGAAGCTTTCTTT. Translated, it gives CASSAAGVDPKEAFF.

The CDR3 DNA reads TGCGCCAGTCAGGGTGTCCAGAGGACTGAAGCTTTCTTT. As protein: CASQGVQRTEAFF. The chain has TRBV4-1 and TRBJ1-1, with D possibly matching TRBD1 (5 bases). V was pared by 9 bases and J by 5 bases, with 16 bases between. Per germline, CDR1 MGHRA and CDR2 YSYEKL. This CDR3 region has 13 residues.